This TCR beta chain was sequenced for a study of response to subunit inactivated influenza vaccine. This clonotype was found many times. Its antigen is as yet unknown. Study-level results: Each seasonal influenza vaccination, the authors suggested, recruits few new T cells.

Via MiXCR, TCRdb re-called the RT-PCR reads, giving one row per CDR3 protein. The sample has 600,000 to 850,000 distinct CDR3 sequences; about 15% are singletons. The CDR3 extends over 16 amino acids. The germline V and J ends were trimmed by 4 bases and 5 bases, with 18 bases remaining between them. The V and J genes are TRBV12-3 or TRBV12-4 and TRBJ2-1; D remains ambiguous. Source: PBMCs from blood, taken 14 to 15 days before vaccination. This receptor was taken from a man in his forties or fifties who received an inactivated influenza vaccine. CDR3 bases: TGTGCCAGCAGTTCCGAGTTTGGATATTGGGACAATGAGCAGTTCTTC. Encoded protein: CASSSEFGYWDNEQFF.